The clone carrying this TCR beta chain was observed a handful of times. The table came from immunoSEQ multiplex PCR; TCRdb's copy has only in-frame clones and leaves some out. The sample carries about 250,000 clones, 65% to 90% recorded once. J lost 14 bases, V lost 4 bases, and 19 bases had no gene match. The CDR3 totals 16 residues. The germline V gene has CDR1 KGHSH and CDR2 LQKENI. This record comes from a study of blood T cell repertoires in COVID-19. The rearrangement links TRBV18 to TRBJ1-2, with 10 bases aligning to TRBD1. Sequences were obtained from PBMCs or T cells enriched from blood (not recorded which). The sequence was collected from a woman in her 50s with acute COVID-19. In nucleotides, the CDR3 is TGTGCCAGCTCACTTCTCGGCGGGACAGGGGAAATTGTTTGTACCTTC. It specifies CASSLLGGTGEIVCTF.